This T cell receptor beta chain comes out of a study of identical twins. Per germline, CDR1 SGDLS and CDR2 YYNGEE. The CDR3 runs to 15 residues. V was clipped by 1 base and J by 3 bases; unmatched bases: 5. TCRdb fed the 5' RACE reads into MiXCR, producing one record per CDR3 protein. The sample holds some 440,000 distinct CDR3 sequences, 20% to 25% seen once. This same sample was also taken into another study, of T cells expressing NK-cell markers. Turning to that study: These same clonotypes (in four donors) also led the CD3+CD56-NKG2C+ fraction.

The source of this sequence is a woman in her late teens or twenties in good health. Sequenced input: CD4+ T cells sorted from blood. V and J are TRBV9 and TRBJ2-3; TRBD2 matches at 7 bases. CDR3 loop: CASSVFPGGTDTQYF. CDR3 sequence (DNA): TGTGCCAGCAGCGTATTCCCCGGGGGGACAGATACGCAGTATTTT.